This TCR beta chain comes out of a study of graft-versus-host responses after intestinal transplantation. Study-level information: Anti-thymocyte globulin induction was given to all recipients, followed by tacrolimus and steroids for around three years. Findings and limits, study-wide: After transplant, early declines in HvG clones were associated with peak levels of circulating GvH clones. Ileal or blood samples showed some GvH clones first, and such clones were also found in recipient marrow. Allograft clonal ratios (graft-versus-host to host-versus-graft) were high in patients who had graft-donor T cell macrochimerism.

Worth noting for this clone: Its matching antigen is unknown.

J lost 4 bases, V lost 5 bases, and 7 bases had no gene match. This CDR3 has 14 amino acids. Germline CDR1 MGHRA, CDR2 YSYEKL. Assay used: immunoSEQ multiplex PCR; TCRdb lists only in-frame clones, some missing. Counted here are around 120,000 clones, around 96% occurring once; the ten biggest clones make up around 3.3%. The J gene is TRBJ2-5, the V gene TRBV4-1, with 7 bases lining up with TRBD1. The material sequenced was unstimulated CD8+ T cells sorted from spleen or lymph node cells, taken before intestinal transplant. The origin of this receptor is a human donor who received an intestinal transplant. CDR3 region: CASSDRTGGETQYF. The CDR3 coding sequence is TGCGCCAGCAGCGACCGGACAGGTGGAGAGACCCAGTACTTC.